The rows below give T cell receptor beta chains drawn from one sample of a study of tumor and adjacent non-tumor tissue in lung cancer. TCRdb redid the calling of the multiplex PCR reads with MiXCR, one entry per CDR3 protein. This sample carries about 110,000 distinct CDR3 sequences, roughly three fifths of them seen once, and the ten largest clones take around 17%. The material sequenced was distant non-tumor lung tissue. The receptors originated from a man aged 55 to 69 with non-small cell lung cancer. The CDR3 runs from the conserved cysteine through the conserved F or W. The order of the fields is V gene, J gene, CDR3 protein.

V: TRBV11-2; J: TRBJ2-5; CDR3: CASSLVPPEVETQYF
V: TRBV20-1; J: TRBJ2-3; CDR3: CSAYSGEADTQYF
V: TRBV10-3; J: TRBJ1-2; CDR3: CAISPGRLNYGYTF
V: TRBV4-3; J: TRBJ2-3; CDR3: CASSQDTSWSTDTQYF
V: TRBV10-3; J: TRBJ2-7; CDR3: CAIRITDTYEQYF
V: TRBV6-2/TRBV6-3; J: TRBJ1-5; CDR3: CAISYSGHHSNQPQHF
V: TRBV29-1; J: TRBJ1-1; CDR3: CSVGDTLNTEAFF
V: TRBV10-3; J: TRBJ1-4; CDR3: CAIKAATNEKLFF
V: TRBV20-1; J: TRBJ1-5; CDR3: CSARGQHHQPQHF
V: TRBV12-3/TRBV12-4; J: TRBJ2-1; CDR3: CTSSLAPGLADHEQFF
V: TRBV11-1; J: TRBJ1-2; CDR3: CASSLANRIGYTF
V: TRBV28; J: TRBJ1-5; CDR3: CASSSEQPQHF
V: TRBV12-3/TRBV12-4; J: TRBJ2-7; CDR3: CASSFQDRGVEQYF
V: TRBV29-1; J: TRBJ1-2; CDR3: CSAETEQLRYGYTF
V: TRBV11-2; J: TRBJ2-5; CDR3: CASSLWETQYF
V: TRBV4-1; J: TRBJ1-1; CDR3: CSSSQGDTEAFF
V: TRBV6-2/TRBV6-3; J: TRBJ1-5; CDR3: CASSPGTVNYQPQHF
V: TRBV11-2; J: TRBJ2-2; CDR3: CASSLVNTGELFF
V: TRBV24-1; J: TRBJ2-2; CDR3: CATSDSGTSNTGELFF